Included here is one T cell receptor beta chain sequence, with context. Here immunoSEQ multiplex PCR was the method, and the copy in TCRdb shows in-frame clones only, minus some. In the table there are a few hundred thousand clones, 70% to 90% of which are singletons. Germline V gene lookup returns CDR1 SQVTM and CDR2 ANQGSEA. The CDR3 contains 12 residues. Unmatched junction bases numbered 7, after V lost 7 bases and J lost 4 bases. This entry comes from a study of blood T cell repertoires in COVID-19. The sequenced sample consisted of PBMCs or T cells enriched from blood (not recorded which). This rearrangement joins TRBV29-1 to TRBJ2-7, with 7 positions matching TRBD1. This TCR derives from a woman aged 18-29 years who had recovered from COVID-19. CDR3 region: CSARQGSYEQYF. The DNA for the CDR3 is TGCAGCGCCCGACAGGGCTCGTACGAGCAGTACTTC.